A selection of T cell receptor beta chains follows, all from one sample in a study of blood T cell repertoires in COVID-19. The repertoire was sequenced with immunoSEQ multiplex PCR; TCRdb's copy has only in-frame clones and lacks some. The sample includes 140,000 to 150,000 clones, roughly 87% of them seen just once. Sequencing was carried out using peripheral blood. The receptors here all came from a man aged 70 or older with acute or convalescent COVID-19. CDR3s include the opening cysteine and the closing phenylalanine or tryptophan. D genes are given only for firm matches. The size entry is marked missing in some rows and otherwise reads once, few, many or a size class.

TRBV7-9,TRBJ2-5,TRBD2,NA,CASSSGLAGGGETQYF,TGTGCCAGCAGCTCGGGACTAGCGGGGGGTGGGGAGACCCAGTACTTC
TRBV2,TRBJ1-5,NA,NA,CASSPLSGSNQPQHF,TGTGCCAGCAGTCCCCTTAGCGGAAGCAATCAGCCCCAGCATTTT
TRBV19,TRBJ1-5,TRBD1,NA,CASRPERTGSNQPQHF,TGTGCCAGTCGTCCGGAGCGGACAGGTAGCAATCAGCCCCAGCATTTT
TRBV18,TRBJ2-1,TRBD2,NA,CASSPGVAGKGAEQFF,TGTGCCAGCTCACCCGGGGTAGCGGGAAAAGGAGCTGAGCAGTTCTTC
TRBV7-9,TRBJ2-2,NA,NA,CASSLARLNTGELFF,TGTGCCAGCAGCTTAGCCAGGCTGAACACCGGGGAGCTGTTTTTT
TRBV5-1,TRBJ2-1,TRBD2,once,CASREPGLENEQFF,TGCGCCAGCAGGGAACCGGGACTAGAAAATGAGCAGTTCTTC
TRBV6-1,TRBJ1-1,NA,NA,CASSEALRGGEAFF,TGTGCCAGCAGTGAAGCGCTGCGAGGCGGTGAAGCTTTCTTT
TRBV6-6,TRBJ2-5,NA,NA,CASSLGRGAETQYF,TGTGCCAGCAGTCTGGGGCGGGGCGCGGAGACCCAGTACTTC
TRBV4-2,TRBJ2-7,TRBD1,NA,CASSPGTGSNEQYF,TGTGCCAGCAGCCCAGGGACAGGGTCCAACGAGCAGTACTTC
TRBV24-1,TRBJ2-3,NA,NA,CATSDPHRAGGTDTQYF,TGTGCCACCAGTGATCCACACAGGGCCGGCGGCACAGATACGCAGTATTTT
TRBV6-6,TRBJ2-7,NA,NA,CASSSQGGEQYF,TGTGCCAGCAGTTCCCAGGGGGGCGAGCAGTACTTC
TRBV19,TRBJ2-7,NA,NA,CASSSQTGYYEQYF,TGTGCCAGTAGTTCGCAGACAGGATACTACGAGCAGTACTTC
TRBV11-2,TRBJ1-1,TRBD1,NA,CASSMTGGGTEAFF,TGTGCCAGCAGCATGACAGGGGGCGGAACTGAAGCTTTCTTT
TRBV3-1/TRBV3-2,TRBJ2-7,TRBD2,NA,CASSQGVSGSNEQYF,TGTGCCAGCAGCCAAGGGGTTAGCGGGAGCAACGAGCAGTACTTC
TRBV5-1,TRBJ2-6,TRBD1,NA,CASSQGQGSSGANVLTF,TGCGCCAGCAGCCAGGGACAGGGGAGCTCTGGGGCCAACGTCCTGACTTTC
TRBV28,TRBJ1-2,NA,once,CASSWGDGYTF,TGTGCCAGCAGTTGGGGGGACGGCTACACCTTC
TRBV5-1,TRBJ2-7,TRBD1,NA,CASSLGGTGNEQYF,TGCGCCAGCAGCTTGGGGGGGACAGGGAACGAGCAGTACTTC